This T cell receptor beta chain was sequenced during a study of T cell responses to AZD1222 COVID-19 vaccine. Overall study results and limits: Mostly white British, mostly female donors; authors suggested clonal diversity may be underestimated.

TCRdb's table, derived via immunoSEQ multiplex PCR, lists solely in-frame clones and lacks some. Counted here are some 31,000 clones, over 85% occurring once; the ten biggest clones make up over 7.5%. As regards this clone: Its antigen is unknown.

V lost 0 bases to trimming and J lost 5 bases, with 15 bases between them. Germline V CDR1 and CDR2: SGDLS, YYNGEE. The CDR3 covers 15 residues. The TCR originated in an adult in good health. Sequencing used peripheral blood, obtained on day 0 of AZD1222 vaccination. V and J are TRBV9 and TRBJ2-7; TRBD1 or TRBD2 may be the D gene (5 bases each). CDR3 in amino acids: CASSVGGGSGNEQYF. For the CDR3, the DNA is TGTGCCAGCAGCGTAGGAGGCGGGTCAGGGAACGAGCAGTACTTC.